The clone carrying this T cell receptor (beta chain) has a count of ten or more. As to time point: newly diagnosed GD, antithyroid drugs for less than 3 months. PBMC RNA was the source of the TCR library. This sample was included in a study of regulatory T cells in long-lasting Graves disease. The CDR3 has 10 residues. Germline lookup yields CDR1 MDHEN and CDR2 SYDVKM. V was cut by 6 bases and J by 5 bases, with 2 bases left in between. Building the TCR beta libraries relied on iRepertoire HTBI primers, and CDR3 regions underwent Arm-PCR. Using its own MiXCR run on the multiplex PCR reads, TCRdb lists one record per CDR3 protein. The data contain approximately 540,000 distinct CDR3 sequences, more than 10% of them seen just once; the ten biggest clones take up 8% to 10%. The same data also contributed to another study, on T cells in Graves' hyperthyroidism and ophthalmopathy.

This clonotype was obtained from a woman in her 30s with Graves disease. The V call is TRBV28, the J call TRBJ2-1, with unresolved D. The material was peripheral blood mononuclear cells (PBMCs), obtained at new diagnosis, from a patient treated with antithyroid drugs. For the CDR3, the DNA is TGTGCCAGCAGGGACAATGAGCAGTTCTTC. It specifies CASRDNEQFF. Looking up the rest from reference TRBV28 and TRBJ2-1 gives the full variable domain: DVKVTQSSRYLVKRTGEKVFLECVQDMDHENMFWYRQDPGLGLRLIYFSYDVKMKEKGDIPEGYSVSREKKERFSLILESASTNQTSMYLCASRDNEQFFGPGTRLTVL.